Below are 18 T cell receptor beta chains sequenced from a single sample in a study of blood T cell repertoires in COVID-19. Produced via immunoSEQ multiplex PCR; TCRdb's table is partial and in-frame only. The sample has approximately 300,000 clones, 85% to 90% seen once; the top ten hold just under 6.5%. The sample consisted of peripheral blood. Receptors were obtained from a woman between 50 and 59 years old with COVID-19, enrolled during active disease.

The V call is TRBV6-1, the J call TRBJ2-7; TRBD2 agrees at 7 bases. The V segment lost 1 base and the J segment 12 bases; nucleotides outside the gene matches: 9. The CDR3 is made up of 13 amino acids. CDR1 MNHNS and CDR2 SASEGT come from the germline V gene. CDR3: CASSEGPSGRMYF. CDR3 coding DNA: TGTGCCAGCAGTGAAGGTCCTAGCGGTAGGATGTACTTC.

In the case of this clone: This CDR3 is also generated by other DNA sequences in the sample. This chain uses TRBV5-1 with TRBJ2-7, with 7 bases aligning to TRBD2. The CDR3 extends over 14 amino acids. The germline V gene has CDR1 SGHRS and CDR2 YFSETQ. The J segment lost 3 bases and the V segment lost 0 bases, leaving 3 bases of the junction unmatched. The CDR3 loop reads CASSLAGGGYEQYF. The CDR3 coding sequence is TGCGCCAGCAGCTTGGCGGGGGGAGGCTACGAGCAGTACTTC.

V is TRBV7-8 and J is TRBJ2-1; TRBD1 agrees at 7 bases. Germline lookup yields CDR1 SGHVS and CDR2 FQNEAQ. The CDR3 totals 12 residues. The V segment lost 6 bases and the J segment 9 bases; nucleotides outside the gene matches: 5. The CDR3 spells CASRSQGTEQFF. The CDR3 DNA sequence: TGTGCCAGCAGATCACAGGGGACTGAGCAGTTCTTC.

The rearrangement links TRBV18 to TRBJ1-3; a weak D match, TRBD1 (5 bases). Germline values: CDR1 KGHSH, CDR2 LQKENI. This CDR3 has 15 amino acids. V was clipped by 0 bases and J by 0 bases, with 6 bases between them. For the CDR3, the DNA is TGTGCCAGCTCACCACCCAGGGCCTCTGGAAACACCATATATTTT. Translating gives CASSPPRASGNTIYF.

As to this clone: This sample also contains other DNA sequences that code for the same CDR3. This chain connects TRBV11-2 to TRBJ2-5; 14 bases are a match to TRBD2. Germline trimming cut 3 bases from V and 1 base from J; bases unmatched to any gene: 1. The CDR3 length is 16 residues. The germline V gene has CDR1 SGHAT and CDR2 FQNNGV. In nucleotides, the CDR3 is TGTGCCAGCAGCTTGGGGACTAGCGGGGGCCAAGAGACCCAGTACTTC. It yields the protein CASSLGTSGGQETQYF. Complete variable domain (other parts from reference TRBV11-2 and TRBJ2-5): EAGVAQSPRYKIIEKRQSVAFWCNPISGHATLYWYQQILGQGPKLLIQFQNNGVVDDSQLPKDRFSAERLKGVDSTLKIQPAKLEDSAVYLCASSLGTSGGQETQYFGPGTRLLVL.

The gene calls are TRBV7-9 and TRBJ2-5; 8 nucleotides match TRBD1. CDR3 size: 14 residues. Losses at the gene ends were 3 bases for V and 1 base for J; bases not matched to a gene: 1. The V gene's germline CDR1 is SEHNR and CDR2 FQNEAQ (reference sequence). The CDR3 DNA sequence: TGTGCCAGCAGCTTGGACAGGGTCCAAGAGACCCAGTACTTC. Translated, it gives CASSLDRVQETQYF.

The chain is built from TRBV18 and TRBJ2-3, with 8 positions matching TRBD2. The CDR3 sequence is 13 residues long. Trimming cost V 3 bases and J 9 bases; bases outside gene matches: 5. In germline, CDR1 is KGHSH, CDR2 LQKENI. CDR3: CASSPLREGTQYF. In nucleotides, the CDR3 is TGTGCCAGCTCACCTTTACGGGAGGGGACGCAGTATTTT.

The CDR3 nucleotides read TGTGCCAGCAGCGGGTACACAGGGAAAGCTTTCTTT. Translated: CASSGYTGKAFF. V gene TRBV7-6 combines with J gene TRBJ1-1; TRBD1 might be the D (6 bases). This CDR3 has 12 amino acids. V was pared by 5 bases and J by 9 bases, with 13 bases between. Germline CDR1 and CDR2: SGHVS and FNYEAQ. Filled out from reference TRBV7-6 and TRBJ1-1, the complete variable domain reads GAGVSQSPRYKVTKRGQDVALRCDPISGHVSLYWYRQALGQGPEFLTYFNYEAQQDKSGLPNDRFSAERPEGSISTLTIQRTEQRDSAMYRCASSGYTGKAFFGQGTRLTVV.

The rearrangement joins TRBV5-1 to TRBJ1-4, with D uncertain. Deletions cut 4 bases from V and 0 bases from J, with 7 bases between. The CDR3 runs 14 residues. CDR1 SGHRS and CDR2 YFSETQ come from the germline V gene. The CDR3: CASSPTATNEKLFF. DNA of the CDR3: TGCGCCAGCAGCCCGACTGCAACTAATGAAAAACTGTTTTTT.

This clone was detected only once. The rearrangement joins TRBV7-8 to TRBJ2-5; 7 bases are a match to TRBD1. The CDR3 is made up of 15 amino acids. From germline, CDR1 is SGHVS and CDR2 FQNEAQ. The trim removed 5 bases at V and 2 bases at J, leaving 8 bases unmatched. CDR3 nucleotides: TGTGCCAGCAGCCTAGGACAGGTGGAACAAGAGACCCAGTACTTC. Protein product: CASSLGQVEQETQYF.

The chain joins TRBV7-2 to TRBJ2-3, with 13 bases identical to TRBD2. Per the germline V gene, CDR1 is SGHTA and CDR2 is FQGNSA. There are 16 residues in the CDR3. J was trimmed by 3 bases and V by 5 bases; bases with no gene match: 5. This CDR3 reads CASSPWTSGRTDTQYF. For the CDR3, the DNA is TGTGCCAGCAGCCCCTGGACTAGCGGGAGAACAGATACGCAGTATTTT. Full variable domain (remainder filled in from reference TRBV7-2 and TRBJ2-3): GAGVSQSPSNKVTEKGKDVELRCDPISGHTALYWYRQSLGQGLEFLIYFQGNSAPDKSGLPSDRFSAERTGGSVSTLTIQRTQQEDSAVYLCASSPWTSGRTDTQYFGPGTRLTVL.

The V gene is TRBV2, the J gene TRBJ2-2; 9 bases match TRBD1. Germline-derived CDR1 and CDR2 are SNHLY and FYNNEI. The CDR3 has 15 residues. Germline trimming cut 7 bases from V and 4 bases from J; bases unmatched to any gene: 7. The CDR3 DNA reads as TGTGCCAGCAACCTACAGGGGGCCGTCACCGGGGAGCTGTTTTTT. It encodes CASNLQGAVTGELFF.

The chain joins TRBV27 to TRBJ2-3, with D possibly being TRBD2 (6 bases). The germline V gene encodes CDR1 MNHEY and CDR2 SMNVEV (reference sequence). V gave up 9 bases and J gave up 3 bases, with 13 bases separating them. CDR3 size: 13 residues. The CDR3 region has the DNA TGTGCCAGTAACGGCGGGATAACAGATACGCAGTATTTT. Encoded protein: CASNGGITDTQYF.

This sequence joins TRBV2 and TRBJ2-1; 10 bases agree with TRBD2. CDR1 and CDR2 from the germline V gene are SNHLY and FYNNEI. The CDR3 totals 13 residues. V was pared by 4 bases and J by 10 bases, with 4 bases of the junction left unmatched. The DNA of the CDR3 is TGTGCCAGCAGTGTTTCTAGCGGGAGAGAGCAGTTCTTC. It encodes CASSVSSGREQFF.

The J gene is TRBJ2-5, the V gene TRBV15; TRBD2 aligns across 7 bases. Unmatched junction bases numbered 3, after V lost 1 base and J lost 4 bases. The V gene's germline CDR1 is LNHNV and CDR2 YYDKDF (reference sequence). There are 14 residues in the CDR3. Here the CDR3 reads CATSRGGGGETQYF. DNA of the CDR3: TGTGCCACCAGCAGAGGCGGGGGTGGAGAGACCCAGTACTTC.

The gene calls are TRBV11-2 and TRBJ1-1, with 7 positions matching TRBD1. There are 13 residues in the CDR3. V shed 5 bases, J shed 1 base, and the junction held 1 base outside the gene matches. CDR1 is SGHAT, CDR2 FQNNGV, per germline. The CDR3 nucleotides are TGTGCCAGCAGCGGACAGGCGAACACTGAAGCTTTCTTT. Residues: CASSGQANTEAFF.

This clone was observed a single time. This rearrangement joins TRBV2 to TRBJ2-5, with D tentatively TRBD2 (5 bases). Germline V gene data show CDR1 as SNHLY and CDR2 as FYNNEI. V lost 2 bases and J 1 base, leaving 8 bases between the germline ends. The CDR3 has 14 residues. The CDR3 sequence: CASSELAGQETQYF. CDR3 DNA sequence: TGTGCCAGCAGTGAATTGGCGGGCCAAGAGACCCAGTACTTC.

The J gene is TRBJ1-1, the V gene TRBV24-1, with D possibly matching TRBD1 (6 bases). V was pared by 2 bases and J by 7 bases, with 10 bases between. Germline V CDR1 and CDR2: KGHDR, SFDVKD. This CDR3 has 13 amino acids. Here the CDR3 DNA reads TGTGCCACCAGTGATTCTACAGGGCTTGAAGCTTTCTTT. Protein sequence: CATSDSTGLEAFF.